This TCR beta chain was captured by sequencing in a study of human T cells and chemical hapten exposure. TCRdb redid the calling of the RACE reads with MiXCR, one entry per CDR3 protein. The sample includes around 180,000 distinct CDR3 sequences, approximately 31% seen only once; the top ten take approximately 3%. Germline values: CDR1 SQVTM, CDR2 ANQGSEA. V lost 4 bases and J lost 4, with 14 bases in between. This CDR3 contains 13 residues. Time point given: pre-sensitization, week 0. Specified treatment: therapeutic diphenylcyclopropenone sensitization with weekly scalp DPC. In this sample, this clonotype turned up a few times.

This sample comprised whole blood, obtained in connection with sensitization to the hapten diphenylcyclopropenone (DPC). The sequence was obtained from a woman in her twenties or thirties with alopecia areata. Some clones in this sample may be carry-over from other donors' samples. The rearrangement joins TRBV29-1 to TRBJ2-7, with D perhaps TRBD2 (5 bases). The CDR3 loop reads CSVGVPGIYEQYF. Written as DNA, the CDR3 is TGCAGCGTTGGGGTCCCCGGGATATACGAGCAGTACTTC.